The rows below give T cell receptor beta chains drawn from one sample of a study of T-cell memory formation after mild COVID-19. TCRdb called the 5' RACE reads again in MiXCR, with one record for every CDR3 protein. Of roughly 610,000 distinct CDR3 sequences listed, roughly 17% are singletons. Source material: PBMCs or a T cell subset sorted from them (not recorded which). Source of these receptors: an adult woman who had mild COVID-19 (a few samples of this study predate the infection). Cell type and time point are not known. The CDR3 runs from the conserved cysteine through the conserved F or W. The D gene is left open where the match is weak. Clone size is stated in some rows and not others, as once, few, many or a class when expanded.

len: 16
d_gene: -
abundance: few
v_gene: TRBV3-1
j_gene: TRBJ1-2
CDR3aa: CASSQGRLPQRYGYTF
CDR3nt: TGTGCCAGCAGCCAAGGGAGGCTCCCCCAGAGGTATGGCTACACCTTC

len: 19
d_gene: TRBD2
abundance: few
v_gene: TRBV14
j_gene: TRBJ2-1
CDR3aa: CASSLLLRTSGSSYNEQFF
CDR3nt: TGTGCCAGCAGCCTTCTACTCCGGACTAGCGGGAGTTCCTACAATGAGCAGTTCTTC

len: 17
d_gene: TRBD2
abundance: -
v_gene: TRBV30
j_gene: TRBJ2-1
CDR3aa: CACKLEARGGPYNEQFF
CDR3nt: TGTGCCTGCAAACTCGAAGCGCGGGGGGGCCCCTACAATGAGCAGTTCTTC

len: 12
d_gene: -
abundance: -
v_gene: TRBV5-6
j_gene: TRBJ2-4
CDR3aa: CARGLAKNIQYF
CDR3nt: TGTGCCAGAGGGTTAGCCAAAAACATTCAGTACTTC

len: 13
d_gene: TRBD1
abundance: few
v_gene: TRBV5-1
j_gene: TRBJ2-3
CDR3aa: CASSSTGADTQYF
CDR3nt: TGCGCCAGCAGCTCAACAGGGGCAGATACGCAGTATTTT

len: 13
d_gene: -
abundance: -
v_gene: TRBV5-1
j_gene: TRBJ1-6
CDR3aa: CASSLEKASPLHF
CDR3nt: TGCGCCAGCAGCTTGGAAAAGGCTTCACCCCTCCACTTT

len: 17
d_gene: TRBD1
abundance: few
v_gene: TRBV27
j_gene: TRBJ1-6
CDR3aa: CASNNPTGGSYNSPLHF
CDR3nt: TGTGCCAGCAATAACCCGACAGGGGGCTCCTATAATTCACCCCTCCACTTT

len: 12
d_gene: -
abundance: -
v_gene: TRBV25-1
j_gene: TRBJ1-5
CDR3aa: CASSDSLEPQHF
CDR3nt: TGTGCCAGCTCGGACAGTTTGGAGCCCCAGCATTTT

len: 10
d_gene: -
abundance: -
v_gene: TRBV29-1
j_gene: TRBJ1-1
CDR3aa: CSVVVAEAFF
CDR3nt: TGCAGCGTTGTAGTGGCTGAAGCTTTCTTT

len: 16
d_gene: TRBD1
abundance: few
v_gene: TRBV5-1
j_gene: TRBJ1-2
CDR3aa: CASSYSSGTEIYGYTF
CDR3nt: TGCGCCAGCAGCTACTCCTCCGGGACAGAAATCTATGGCTACACCTTC

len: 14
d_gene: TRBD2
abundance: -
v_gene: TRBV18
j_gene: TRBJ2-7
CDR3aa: CASSSRGSGIEQYF
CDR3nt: TGTGCCAGCTCATCGCGGGGTAGCGGGATCGAGCAGTACTTC

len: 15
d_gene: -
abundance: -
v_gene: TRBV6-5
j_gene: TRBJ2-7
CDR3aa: CASSYQAESSYEQYF
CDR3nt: TGTGCCAGCAGTTATCAAGCGGAAAGCTCCTACGAGCAGTACTTC

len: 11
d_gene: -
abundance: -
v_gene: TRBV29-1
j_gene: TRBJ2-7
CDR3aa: CSVYSHYEQYF
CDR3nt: TGCAGCGTTTATTCACACTACGAGCAGTACTTC

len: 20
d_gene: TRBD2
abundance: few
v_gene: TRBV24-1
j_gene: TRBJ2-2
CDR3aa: CATSDLPLPSGGVHTGELFF
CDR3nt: TGTGCCACCAGTGATTTACCCCTCCCTAGCGGGGGGGTCCACACCGGGGAGCTGTTTTTT

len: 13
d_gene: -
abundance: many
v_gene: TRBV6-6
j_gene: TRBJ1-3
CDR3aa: CASSPPSGNTIYF
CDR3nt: TGTGCCAGCAGTCCACCCAGTGGAAACACCATATATTTT

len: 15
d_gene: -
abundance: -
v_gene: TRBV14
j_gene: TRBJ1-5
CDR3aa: CASSQEPDSHQPQHF
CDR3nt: TGTGCCAGCAGCCAAGAGCCCGACAGTCATCAGCCCCAGCATTTT

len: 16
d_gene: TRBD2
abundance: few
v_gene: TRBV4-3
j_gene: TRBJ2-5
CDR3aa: CASSQTGTSPVETQYF
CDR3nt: TGCGCCAGCAGCCAAACCGGGACTAGCCCCGTCGAGACCCAGTACTTC

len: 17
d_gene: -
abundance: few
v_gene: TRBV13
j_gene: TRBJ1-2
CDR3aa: CASSLSAGVLLFYGYTF
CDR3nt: TGTGCCAGCAGCCTTTCCGCGGGGGTTCTGCTCTTCTATGGCTACACCTTC

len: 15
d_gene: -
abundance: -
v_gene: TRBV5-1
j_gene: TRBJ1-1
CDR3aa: CASSFDPGLNTEAFF
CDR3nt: TGCGCCAGCAGCTTCGATCCAGGGTTGAACACTGAAGCTTTCTTT

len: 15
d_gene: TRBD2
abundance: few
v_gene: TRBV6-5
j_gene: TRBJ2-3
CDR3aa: CASSPRGGHTDTQYF
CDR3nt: TGTGCCAGCAGTCCACGGGGGGGTCACACAGATACGCAGTATTTT

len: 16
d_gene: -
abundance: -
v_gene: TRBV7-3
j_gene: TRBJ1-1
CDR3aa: CASSYRTGARATEAFF
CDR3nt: TGTGCCAGCAGCTACCGGACGGGTGCGCGGGCCACTGAAGCTTTCTTT

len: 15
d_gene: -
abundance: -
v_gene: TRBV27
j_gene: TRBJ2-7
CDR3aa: CASSLSTGRSYEQYF
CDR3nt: TGTGCCAGCAGTTTAAGTACAGGGCGGTCCTACGAGCAGTACTTC

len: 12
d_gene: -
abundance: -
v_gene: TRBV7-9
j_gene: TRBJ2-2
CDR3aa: CASSRELLELFF
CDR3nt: TGTGCCAGCAGCAGAGAATTGTTGGAGCTGTTTTTT

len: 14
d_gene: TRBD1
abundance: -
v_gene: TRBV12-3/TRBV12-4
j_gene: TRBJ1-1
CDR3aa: CASSLGQGMGEAFF
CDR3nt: TGTGCCAGCAGTTTAGGACAGGGGATGGGTGAAGCTTTCTTT

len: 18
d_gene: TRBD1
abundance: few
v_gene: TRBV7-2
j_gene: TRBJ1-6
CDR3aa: CASSLDSTGSIYNSPLHF
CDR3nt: TGTGCCAGCAGCTTGGATTCGACAGGGAGCATTTATAATTCACCCCTCCACTTT

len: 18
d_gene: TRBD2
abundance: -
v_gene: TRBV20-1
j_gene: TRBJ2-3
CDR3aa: CSASGLAGLRAATDTQYF
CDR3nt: TGCAGTGCTAGCGGGCTAGCGGGCCTAAGAGCTGCCACAGATACGCAGTATTTT

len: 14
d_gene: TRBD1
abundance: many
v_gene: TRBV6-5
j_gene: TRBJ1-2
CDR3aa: CASSQLVQGHGYTF
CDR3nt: TGTGCCAGCTCTCAGTTAGTACAGGGGCATGGCTACACCTTC

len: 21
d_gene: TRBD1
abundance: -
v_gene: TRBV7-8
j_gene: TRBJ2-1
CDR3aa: CASSSPTTVRPKGQGANEQFF
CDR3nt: TGTGCCAGCAGCTCACCCACTACCGTCAGACCGAAAGGACAGGGGGCAAATGAGCAGTTCTTC

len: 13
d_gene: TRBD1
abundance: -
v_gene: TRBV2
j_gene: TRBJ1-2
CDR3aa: CASREDRVGGYTF
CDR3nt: TGTGCCAGCAGGGAAGACAGGGTGGGTGGCTACACCTTC

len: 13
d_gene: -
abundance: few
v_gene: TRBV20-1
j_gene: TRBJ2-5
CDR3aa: CSARERIQETQYF
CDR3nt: TGCAGTGCTAGAGAACGGATACAAGAGACCCAGTACTTC

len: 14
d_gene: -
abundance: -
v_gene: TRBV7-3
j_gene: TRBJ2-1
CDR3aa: CASSLIGPANEQFF
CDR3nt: TGTGCCAGCAGCTTAATAGGTCCCGCAAATGAGCAGTTCTTC

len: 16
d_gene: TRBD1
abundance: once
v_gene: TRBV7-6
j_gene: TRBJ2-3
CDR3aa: CASSSTGGLGTDTQYF
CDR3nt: TGTGCCAGCAGCTCAACAGGGGGCTTGGGCACAGATACGCAGTATTTT

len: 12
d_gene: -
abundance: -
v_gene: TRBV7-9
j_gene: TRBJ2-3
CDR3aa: CASSSVTDTQYF
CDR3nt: TGTGCCAGCAGTTCCGTCACAGATACGCAGTATTTT

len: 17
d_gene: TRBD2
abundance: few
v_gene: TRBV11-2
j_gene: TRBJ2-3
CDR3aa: CASSLGTLAGPKDTQYF
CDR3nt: TGTGCCAGCAGCTTAGGTACACTAGCGGGACCCAAGGATACGCAGTATTTT

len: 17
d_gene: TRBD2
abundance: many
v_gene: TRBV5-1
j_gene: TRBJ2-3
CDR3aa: CASSLAPAGTSTDTQYF
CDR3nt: TGCGCCAGCAGCTTGGCCCCAGCGGGAACTAGCACAGATACGCAGTATTTT

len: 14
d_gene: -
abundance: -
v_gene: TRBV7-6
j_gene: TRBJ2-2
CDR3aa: CASSLSQGAGELFF
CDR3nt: TGTGCCAGCAGCTTGTCACAGGGCGCCGGGGAGCTGTTTTTT

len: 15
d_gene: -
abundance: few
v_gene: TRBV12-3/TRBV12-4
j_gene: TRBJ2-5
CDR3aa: CASSRQATVQETQYF
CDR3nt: TGTGCCAGCAGTCGACAGGCGACAGTCCAAGAGACCCAGTACTTC

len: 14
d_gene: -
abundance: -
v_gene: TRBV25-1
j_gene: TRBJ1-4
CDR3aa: CASSEYRGDEKLFF
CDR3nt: TGTGCCAGCAGTGAATATAGGGGGGACGAAAAACTGTTTTTT

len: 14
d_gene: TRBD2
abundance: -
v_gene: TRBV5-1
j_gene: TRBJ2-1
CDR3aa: CASSTGLAGGRQFF
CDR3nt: TGCGCCAGCAGCACGGGACTAGCGGGAGGCCGCCAGTTCTTC

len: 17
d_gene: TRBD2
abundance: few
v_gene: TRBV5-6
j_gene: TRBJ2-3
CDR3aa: CASSEGLAGAATDTQYF
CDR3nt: TGTGCCAGCAGCGAGGGACTAGCGGGGGCCGCCACAGATACGCAGTATTTT

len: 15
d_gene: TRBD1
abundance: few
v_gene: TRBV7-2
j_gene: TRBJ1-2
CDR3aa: CASSGSPTGNYGYTF
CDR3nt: TGTGCCAGCAGCGGATCTCCGACAGGGAACTATGGCTACACCTTC

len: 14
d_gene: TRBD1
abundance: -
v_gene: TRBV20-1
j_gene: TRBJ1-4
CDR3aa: CSARGAGGWEKLFF
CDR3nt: TGCAGTGCCAGGGGGGCAGGGGGTTGGGAAAAACTGTTTTTT

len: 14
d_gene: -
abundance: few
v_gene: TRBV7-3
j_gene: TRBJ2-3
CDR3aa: CASSLGGITDTQYF
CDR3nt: TGTGCCAGCAGCTTGGGGGGCATCACAGATACGCAGTATTTT

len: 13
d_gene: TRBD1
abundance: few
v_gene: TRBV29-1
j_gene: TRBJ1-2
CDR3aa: CSAFPGGTYGYTF
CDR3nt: TGCAGCGCCTTTCCAGGGGGAACTTATGGCTACACCTTC

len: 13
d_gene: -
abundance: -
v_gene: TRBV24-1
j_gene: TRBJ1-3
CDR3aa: CATSDFNRDTIYF
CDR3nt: TGTGCCACCAGTGATTTCAACAGAGACACCATATATTTT

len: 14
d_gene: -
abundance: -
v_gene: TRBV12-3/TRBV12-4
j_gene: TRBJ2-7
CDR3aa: CASSLSGGRPEQYF
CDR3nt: TGTGCCAGCAGCTTGTCCGGAGGGCGGCCCGAGCAGTACTTC

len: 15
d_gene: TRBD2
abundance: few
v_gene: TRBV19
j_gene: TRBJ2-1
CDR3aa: CASSRTSGIYNEQFF
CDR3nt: TGTGCCAGTAGTCGGACTAGCGGGATCTACAATGAGCAGTTCTTC

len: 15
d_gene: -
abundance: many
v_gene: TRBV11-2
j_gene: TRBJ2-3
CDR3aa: CASTLEGGALGGQYF
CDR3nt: TGTGCCAGCACCTTGGAGGGCGGGGCTTTGGGGGGGCAGTATTTT

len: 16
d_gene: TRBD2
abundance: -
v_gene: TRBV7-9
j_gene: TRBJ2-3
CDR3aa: CASSTLKRGSTDTQYF
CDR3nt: TGTGCCAGCAGTACTCTAAAGCGGGGAAGCACAGATACGCAGTATTTT

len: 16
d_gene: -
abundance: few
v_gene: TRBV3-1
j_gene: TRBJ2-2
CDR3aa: CASSQETLTNTGELFF
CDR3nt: TGTGCCAGCAGCCAAGAGACGCTAACGAACACCGGGGAGCTGTTTTTT

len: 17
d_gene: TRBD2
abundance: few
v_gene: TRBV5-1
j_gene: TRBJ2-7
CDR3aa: CASSFRGTSGATYEQYF
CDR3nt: TGCGCCAGCAGCTTCCGGGGGACTAGCGGGGCCACCTACGAGCAGTACTTC

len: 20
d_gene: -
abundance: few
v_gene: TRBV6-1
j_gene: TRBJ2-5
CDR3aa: CASRNRGGLALTLKQETQYF
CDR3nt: TGTGCCAGCAGGAATCGAGGGGGGCTGGCCTTAACCTTGAAGCAAGAGACCCAGTACTTC

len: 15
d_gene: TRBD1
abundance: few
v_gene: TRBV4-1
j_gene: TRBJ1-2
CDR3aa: CASSQVPGGDYGYTF
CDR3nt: TGCGCCAGCAGCCAAGTTCCAGGGGGCGACTATGGCTACACCTTC

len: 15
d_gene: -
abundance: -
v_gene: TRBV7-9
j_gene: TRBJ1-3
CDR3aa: CASSPMEGPGNTIYF
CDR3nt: TGTGCCAGCAGCCCAATGGAAGGTCCTGGAAACACCATATATTTT

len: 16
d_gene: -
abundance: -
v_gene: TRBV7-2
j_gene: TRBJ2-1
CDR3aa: CASSLMGRAAYNEQFF
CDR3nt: TGTGCCAGCAGCTTGATGGGGCGGGCCGCCTACAATGAGCAGTTCTTC

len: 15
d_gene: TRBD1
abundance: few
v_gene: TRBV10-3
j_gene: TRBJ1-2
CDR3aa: CAISESTGTVYGYTF
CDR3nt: TGTGCCATCAGTGAGTCGACTGGGACAGTGTATGGCTACACCTTC